This T cell receptor beta chain comes out of a study of CD8+CD57+ T cells in acquired aplastic anemia. Across the whole study: Roughly 3.1 ug was the average amount of DNA from sorted CD4+ and CD8+ cells.

Patients included in sequencing had previously demonstrated CD8+CD57+ cell expansion by flow cytometry. Severe acquired aplastic anemia was diagnosed in all patients. V lost 5 bases and J lost 1, with 10 bases in between. The germline V gene encodes CDR1 SNHLY and CDR2 FYNNEI. The CDR3 has 14 residues. It was genomic DNA that served as the template for profiling TCR beta VDJ and CDR3. TCRdb processed the reads anew with MiXCR; each CDR3 protein has one entry. This sample has about 160,000 distinct CDR3 sequences, with less than 60% found just once. Input material: sorted CD4+, CD8+, or CD8+CD57+ T cells (not recorded which) from PBMCs. The chain combines TRBV2 with TRBJ2-3; no firm D call. The sequence was collected from a human donor with aplastic anemia. CDR3 sequence reads: CASSQSVGTDTQYF. The DNA of the CDR3 is TGTGCCAGCAGTCAGTCGGTGGGCACAGATACGCAGTATTTT.